The source of this TCR beta chain is a study of beta chain features in type 1 diabetes. Findings and caveats of the study: Type 1 diabetes patients had TCRB CDR3s that were shorter (moderately but significantly so) in all four CD4+ subsets.

The isolated RNA, all of it, was reverse transcribed, so expressed TCRB transcripts were what got sequenced. The repertoire was sequenced with immunoSEQ multiplex PCR; TCRdb's copy has only in-frame clones and lacks some. The profile shows about 340,000 clones, around an eighth of them singletons. With regard to this clone: What it binds is unknown.

V lost 5 bases, J lost 2 bases, and 3 bases stayed unmatched. Germline values: CDR1 GTSNPN, CDR2 SVGIG (reference sequence). The CDR3 has 13 residues. This chain connects TRBV30 to TRBJ2-3, with TRBD1 matching over 8 bases. This sequence originates from a woman between 18 and 30 years old with type 1 diabetes. Sequencing was performed on naive CD4+ T cells from blood. CDR3 loop: CAWAQGATDTQYF. The CDR3 nucleotides read TGTGCCTGGGCCCAGGGGGCCACAGATACGCAGTATTTT.